This entry concerns a single T cell receptor (beta chain). Its binding antigen is unknown. No quality values exist for individual bases; no much larger clone is one base distant. This sample's time point label indicates: about 28 days (+/-7) after the second vaccine dose. AZD1222 recipients whose second dose came at about 4 weeks and those whose second dose came at about 12 weeks were combined into one group, since spike-specific TCR depth and breadth did not differ between the two schedules. The vaccinee samples were drawn from two UK trials, COV001 and COV002, one of which was a single-blind randomized controlled phase 2/3 trial testing AZD1222 (ChAdOx1 nCoV-19) in healthy adults. For TCRbeta chain sequencing, PBMC samples from trial participants were taken at day 0 and at day 28 after the second dose. This sample stems from a study of T cell responses to AZD1222 COVID-19 vaccine (dated by TCRdb to about 2021). With respect to the entire study: TCR sequencing covered more than 230 trial participants: about 210 given two doses of AZD1222 and approximately 26 given two doses of MenACWY control vaccine. Trial participants were enrolled into age subgroups of 18-55, 56-69 and 70-plus years, which contained roughly 140, 27 and 60 TCR-sequenced participants, respectively.

The study at large found these results: Because no day 14 peak-response samples were available, the repertoires could be characterized only after the peak T cell response. Vaccine-associated CD4 TCRs spanned the whole spike protein, with dominant responses in regions 160-218 and 743-854. Conclusions about previously exposed vaccinees are limited, since just five to seven AZD1222 recipients were seropositive for SARS-CoV-2 at baseline. Participants were mostly white British, with more females than males. The authors suggested clonal diversity may have been underestimated. In the small 56-69-year group, the increase in depth fell short of significance, most likely because of low power. Nearly half of unique spike-specific TCRs reportedly recognized epitopes outside regions mutated in the B.1.351 and B.1.1.7 variants. A significant rise in spike-specific TCR breadth and depth was observed after two AZD1222 doses relative to day 0 and relative to MenACWY recipients.

The CDR3 regions of human TCRbeta chains were analyzed by immunosequencing. The study's processing was this. TCRs in the repertoires were matched against a reference library of SARS-CoV-2-specific TCRs that had been generated with the MIRA antigen-specificity platform. Breadth was defined as the fraction of unique TCRs that were SARS-CoV-2-associated. Depth was defined as the fraction of total T cells that were SARS-CoV-2-associated. Using the MIRA data, each spike-specific TCR was mapped to the spike region that the TCR reacts to and placed in a CD4 or CD8 class. Log10-transformed breadth and depth values were compared by one-way ANOVA with Sidak's multiple comparisons tests. The table was pulled from immuneACCESS by TCRdb, which kept in-frame rearrangements only. Such tables lose some clones; where checked, under half of the loss comes from unresolved V genes, and the rest has no known cause. Clonal size and the V and J genes are those of that table, whereas D and trimming came from the DNA. The sample table holds some 150,000 clones, of which more than 75% were seen once. The ten largest clones represent just over 9% of the sample.

The sequenced sample was peripheral blood, obtained 28 days after the second AZD1222 dose. This sequence was found in an adult who received the AZD1222 COVID-19 vaccine.

The bases are TGTGCCAGTAGTTGGACACGGAACACTGAAGCTTTCTTT. Its protein product is CASSWTRNTEAFF. The chain was built from TRBV19 and TRBJ1-1; the D region possibly corresponds to TRBD1 (5 bases align). Looking up the germline V gene (reference sequence) yields CDR1 LNHDA and CDR2 SQIVND. The CDR3 runs 13 residues from the cysteine to the phenylalanine. Only the CDR3 DNA stays, 39 bases, in frame from base 1. Cut back by 5 bases and 1 base, the V and J ends lie 8 bases apart.